This is a list of T cell receptor beta chains from one sample in a study of T cell responses to AZD1222 COVID-19 vaccine. Assay: immunoSEQ multiplex PCR; the TCRdb copy retains only in-frame clones and omits some. Of about 130,000 clones listed, over 85% are singletons. Sequenced material: peripheral blood, taken 28 days after the second AZD1222 dose. These receptors were obtained from an adult who received the AZD1222 COVID-19 vaccine. CDR3s leave out the opening cysteine and the closing phenylalanine or tryptophan. Each record gives: V gene, J gene, CDR3 protein.

V: TRBV18
J: TRBJ1-1
CDR3: ASSPPAGKNTEAF

V: TRBV12-3/TRBV12-4
J: TRBJ1-1
CDR3: ASSREGLPAF

V: TRBV27
J: TRBJ2-7
CDR3: ASSPYPGQTYEQY

V: TRBV6-2/TRBV6-3
J: TRBJ1-6
CDR3: ASSDGTAYNSPLH

V: TRBV24-1
J: TRBJ2-5
CDR3: ATSGDFQETQY

V: TRBV2
J: TRBJ2-7
CDR3: ASSETGLAYEQY

V: TRBV2
J: TRBJ2-4
CDR3: ASSALQEKNIQY

V: TRBV7-2
J: TRBJ2-2
CDR3: ASSLDPGGVYTGELF

V: TRBV19
J: TRBJ1-5
CDR3: ASRWYSNQPQH

V: TRBV6-6
J: TRBJ1-6
CDR3: ASVRAVSPLH

V: TRBV7-2
J: TRBJ1-6
CDR3: ASSLGDIYNSPLH

V: TRBV5-5
J: TRBJ2-3
CDR3: ASSSLTGRTDTQY